This passage covers 2 T cell receptor gamma chains from one sample sequenced in a study of Vδ1+ human thymocytes (dated by TCRdb to the late 2010s). The full study reports these points: Unlike the oligoclonal repertoires in peripheral blood, the thymic TRG and TRD repertoires appeared highly polyclonal, with Gaussian CDR3 length distributions.

These receptors are not linked to any known antigen. Sequencing was carried out with an Illumina MiSeq. RNA extraction was performed with the RNeasy mini kit, and reverse transcription was done with Superscript III. Multiplex PCR was used to generate CDR3 amplicons, with pooled V-gene forward primers and a constant-region reverse primer carrying Illumina adaptor overhangs. TCRdb called clones from the public reads with CATT, and repeated DNA sequences were later combined into one row. Here the sample has tens of thousands of gamma-chain clones; around 20% occur a single time. The ten largest clones represent under 2% of the sample. Source material: Vdelta1+ gamma-delta thymocytes from the thymus. Reading the label with the study, this specimen's cell subset or site is: FACS-sorted CD3+ TCRalphabeta- TCRVdelta1+ TCRVdelta2- thymocytes. These receptors all stem from a girl in the first two years of life who had congenital heart surgery.

The rearrangement links TRGV2 to TRGJ1 or TRGJ2. CDR1 is EGSNGY, CDR2 YDSYNSKV, per germline. Losses at the gene ends were 0 bases for V and 8 bases for J; bases not matched to a gene: 10. This CDR3 spans 14 amino acids. The CDR3 DNA reads as TGTGCCACCTGGGACGGGCTCGTCTCGGATAAGAAACTCTTT. Amino acid sequence: CATWDGLVSDKKLF.

The chain uses TRGV8 and TRGJP1. The V segment lost 3 bases and the J segment 12 bases; nucleotides outside the gene matches: 10. The CDR3 loop spans 13 amino acids. CDR1 and CDR2 (germline): VENAVY, YDSYNSRV. CDR3 amino acids: CATWDGKLGFKIF. DNA for the CDR3: TGTGCCACCTGGGATGGGAAGTTGGGGTTCAAGATATTT.